This note documents a single T cell receptor beta chain sequence. This clone was seen more than once but under ten times. Its target antigen remains unknown. Base qualities are missing; no much larger clone stands one base away. This sample is drawn from a study of PD-L1 blockade in urothelial cancer (dated 2017 in TCRdb). Background for the entire study: All patients started therapy around 2014 and received atezolizumab 1,200 mg intravenously every 3 weeks. About 90% of the roughly 29 patients were males with bladder-origin urothelial cancer, and about 65% of the roughly 30 reported a prior smoking history. Patients had an ECOG performance status of 0 or 1 and had received between 0 and 3 prior chemotherapy regimens. Blood samples were analyzed at two time points: 3 weeks after treatment start (second dose) and 6 weeks after treatment start. Blood samples gave a median of 141,255 T cells and 88,000 or so unique TCRs, with a median clonality of approximately 0.08. The study, an exploratory multi-omic analysis, examined somatic, immune and clinical correlates of response to PD-L1 blockade with atezolizumab in urothelial cancer. Pretreatment tumor samples, along with matched peripheral blood collected serially before and after atezolizumab treatment, underwent TCR sequencing. Durable clinical benefit meant progression-free survival longer than 6 months, and TCR features were also tested against progression-free and overall survival. In the same patients who had TCR sequencing, pretreatment tumors also underwent whole exome sequencing and RNA sequencing. Fewer than ten patients reached durable clinical benefit, while 20 or so patients did not. Under 30 patients had pretreatment blood TCR-seq, about 25 had at least one posttreatment blood collection, and about 25 had tumor TCR-seq.

Synthetic TCR analog templates were spiked into each PCR to estimate absolute template abundance from read counts. The immunoSEQ assay used bias-controlled V and J gene primers to amplify TCRbeta CDR3 regions from genomic DNA. Rearranged TCRbeta segments were sequenced at approximately 20X coverage. The published analysis was carried out like this. Sequencing errors were corrected by clustering, and CDR3s were annotated against IMGT so that V, D and J genes could be assigned. Only productive TCRbeta rearrangements were used in downstream analyses, excluding out-of-frame or stop-codon sequences. To compute clonality, Shannon entropy was normalized by the log of the number of unique productive sequences and then subtracted from one. Fisher's exact test with Benjamini-Hochberg correction, using a cutoff of adjusted p below 0.01, was how clones that differed between time points or between blood and tumor were identified. TCRdb holds this immuneACCESS table with in-frame rearrangements only. Some clones are missing; in checked studies, unresolved V genes explain under half, and the rest has no known cause. That table supplies the V and J calls and clone size; D and trimming were determined from the DNA. This sample holds nearly 50,000 clones; about 82% were observed only once. The top ten constitute 8.8% of the sample.

Explained via the paper, the time point label denotes: peripheral blood 6 weeks after treatment start. The cohort included roughly 30 patients with locally advanced or metastatic urothelial carcinoma who were treated at Memorial Sloan Kettering on a trial protocol. Peripheral blood mononuclear cells were collected pretreatment and during treatment, at between 1 and 8 total time points per patient. The Qiagen DNeasy Blood extraction kit was used to purify genomic DNA from total PBMCs and tumor samples. PBMCs were collected pretreatment and during treatment, and were isolated and stored as previously described. General conclusions and limits of the study: Improved progression-free and overall survival was associated with having pretreatment peripheral blood TCR clonality below the median. Patients with durable benefit showed greater expansion of tumor-associated TCR clones in peripheral blood 3 weeks after starting treatment (n of about 20, p = 0.022). Because the sample size was small (n of about 27) and many exploratory analyses were performed, the results are intended to be hypothesis-generating.

Source: PBMCs, taken around atezolizumab (anti-PD-L1) treatment. The TCR sequence derives from a man between 70 and 80 years old with urothelial cancer.

The DNA sequence reads TGTGCCAGCAGCCGTTTTGCTAGTGATACGCAGTATTTT. It specifies CASSRFASDTQYF. The chain couples TRBV14 to TRBJ2-3; no D gene is confidently identified. CDR1 and CDR2, per the germline V gene, are SGHDN and FVKESK. The CDR3 spans 13 residues, from the cysteine through the phenylalanine. Only the CDR3 portion is preserved as DNA: 39 bases, with reading frame beginning at the first base. Trimming costs V 4 bases and J 6 bases, and their ends lie 11 bases apart. Beyond the CDR3, the reference TRBV14 and TRBJ2-3 genes provide the residues; the full variable domain reads: EAGVTQFPSHSVIEKGQTVTLRCDPISGHDNLYWYRRVMGKEIKFLLHFVKESKQDESGMPNNRFLAERTGGTYSTLKVQPAELEDSGVYFCASSRFASDTQYFGPGTRLTVL.